These 4 T cell receptor beta chains were all obtained from the same sample, sequenced in a study of tumor and adjacent non-tumor tissue in lung cancer. No cell sorting was done before RNA was extracted from the tissue. Three rounds of nested PCR, following a modified ARM-PCR protocol, produced the TCRbeta library. TCRdb reprocessed the multiplex PCR reads via MiXCR and lists one record per CDR3 protein. Of approximately 79,000 distinct CDR3 sequences listed, about two thirds are singletons. Material for sequencing was lung tumor tissue. Source of these receptors: a woman between 35 and 50 years old with non-small cell lung cancer.

As regards this clonotype: An end of the junction does not agree with germline; a read error may underlie this. V usage is TRBV12-3 or TRBV12-4 and J usage is TRBJ2-5; no firm D call. The CDR3 extends over 15 amino acids. The CDR3 protein is CASSNQTAATETQYF. The DNA of the CDR3 is TGTGCTAGCAGTAACCAGACGGCCGCTACAGAGACCCAGTACTTT.

A remark on this clonotype: The junction does not match germline at one end; this may be a read error. The rearrangement uses TRBV28 and TRBJ1-6, with D possibly matching TRBD1 (5 bases). This CDR3 has 15 residues. Germline V gene lookup returns CDR1 MDHEN and CDR2 SYDVKM. CDR3 protein: CVSSSPPRGNSPFHF. CDR3 nucleotide sequence: TGTGTCAGCAGTTCCCCTCCGAGGGGAAATTCACCCTTCCACTTT.

This clonotype was observed once. Without the conserved terminal phenylalanine or tryptophan, this CDR3 likely stems from a read error. The DNA for the CDR3 is TGTGCCAGCAGCTTAGTTGGACGGGAGGGGTTCTGGAATGAGCAGTTCTAC. As protein: CASSLVGREGFWNEQFY. V is TRBV7-9 and J is TRBJ2-1; 8 positions agree with TRBD2. Per germline, CDR1 SEHNR and CDR2 FQNEAQ (reference sequence). Unmatched junction bases numbered 12, after V lost 1 base and J lost 7 bases. The CDR3 is 17 residues long.

This clonotype showed up many times. This sequence joins TRBV20-1 and TRBJ1-2, with unresolved D. Trimming left V 5 bases short and J 6 bases short, with 16 bases between. The CDR3 runs 13 residues. Germline V lookup: CDR1 DFQATT, CDR2 SNEGSKA (reference sequence). DNA of the CDR3: TGCAGTGCTGCTGTCGAGGACCTCCATGGCTACACCTTC. It specifies CSAAVEDLHGYTF.